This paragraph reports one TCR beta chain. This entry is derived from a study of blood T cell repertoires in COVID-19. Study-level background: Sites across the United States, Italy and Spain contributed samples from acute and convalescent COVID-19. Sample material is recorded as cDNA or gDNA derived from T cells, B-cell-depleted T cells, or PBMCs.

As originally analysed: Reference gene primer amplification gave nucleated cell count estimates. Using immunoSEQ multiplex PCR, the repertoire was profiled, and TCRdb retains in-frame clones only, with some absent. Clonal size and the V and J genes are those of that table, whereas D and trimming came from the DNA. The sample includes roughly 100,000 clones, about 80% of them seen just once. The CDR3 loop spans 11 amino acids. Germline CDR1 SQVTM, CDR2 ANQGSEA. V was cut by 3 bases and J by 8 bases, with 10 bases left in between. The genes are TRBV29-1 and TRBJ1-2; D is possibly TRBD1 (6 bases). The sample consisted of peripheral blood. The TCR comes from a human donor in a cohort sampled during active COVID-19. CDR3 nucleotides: TGCAGCGTTGACGGGGGGCAGGGCTACACCTTC. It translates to CSVDGGQGYTF.